This T cell receptor (beta chain) was sequenced in a study of T cells in Graves' hyperthyroidism and ophthalmopathy. Amplification targeted TCR beta CDR3 regions from RNA transcripts. The primer set for the first-round RT-PCR of the TCR CDR3 was HTBI. Each CDR3 protein is one row after TCRdb ran MiXCR on the multiplex PCR reads. The table lists roughly 660,000 distinct CDR3 sequences, roughly 17% of them singletons. This CDR3 spans 15 amino acids. V was pared by 3 bases and J by 2 bases, with 14 bases between. Germline assignment: CDR1 SGHVS and CDR2 FNYEAQ. Sequencing was performed on blood. This TCR derives from a man in his fifties or sixties with Graves' hyperthyroidism. V and J are TRBV7-6 and TRBJ2-7; tentative D call: TRBD1 (5 bases). CDR3 residues: CASSFGQGITYEQYF. DNA of the CDR3: TGTGCCAGCAGCTTTGGGCAGGGTATCACCTACGAGCAGTACTTC. The full variable domain, with the rest looked up from reference TRBV7-6 and TRBJ2-7, is GAGVSQSPRYKVTKRGQDVALRCDPISGHVSLYWYRQALGQGPEFLTYFNYEAQQDKSGLPNDRFSAERPEGSISTLTIQRTEQRDSAMYRCASSFGQGITYEQYFGPGTRLTVT.